What follows describes a single T cell receptor beta chain. This sample is drawn from a study of shared T cell receptors in the human thymus. Here immunoSEQ multiplex PCR was the method, and the copy in TCRdb shows in-frame clones only, minus some. The sample has some 640,000 clones, around 87% seen once. Unmatched junction bases numbered 6, after V lost 2 bases and J lost 7 bases. The CDR3 length is 14 residues. Germline CDR1 is LNHNV and CDR2 is YYDKDF (reference sequence). These sequences were also reported in another study, on human thymus T cells.

The TCR originated in a boy in the first two years of life with a congenital heart defect. The chain is built from TRBV15 and TRBJ1-2; 8 bases map to TRBD1. What was sequenced was thymocytes. The CDR3 region is CATSRIDRGGGYTF. For the CDR3, the DNA is TGTGCCACCAGCAGAATCGACAGGGGCGGTGGCTACACCTTC.